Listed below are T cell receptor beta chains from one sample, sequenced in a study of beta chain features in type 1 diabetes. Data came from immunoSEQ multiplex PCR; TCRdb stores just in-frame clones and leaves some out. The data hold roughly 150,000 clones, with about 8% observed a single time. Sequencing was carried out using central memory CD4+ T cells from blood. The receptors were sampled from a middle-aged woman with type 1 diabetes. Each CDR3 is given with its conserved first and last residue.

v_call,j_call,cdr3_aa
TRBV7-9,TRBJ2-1,CASSPSGSSSYNEQFF
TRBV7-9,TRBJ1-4,CASSLDRDEKLFF
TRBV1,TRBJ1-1,CTSSRRGLTTEAFF
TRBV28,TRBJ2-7,CAILRDGAYEQYF
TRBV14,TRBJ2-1,CASSPARAGGRPNNEQFF
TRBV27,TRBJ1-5,CASSPEGQGPNQPQHF
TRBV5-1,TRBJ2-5,CASREGGSQETQYF
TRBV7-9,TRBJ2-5,CATSQSGGARPSQYF
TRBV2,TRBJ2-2,CASSVQSANTGELFF
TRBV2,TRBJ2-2,CASHVVRGGELFF
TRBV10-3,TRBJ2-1,CAISESEIAFNEQFF
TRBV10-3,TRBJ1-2,CAISELGGRYGYTF
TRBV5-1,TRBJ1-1,CASRVQGNTEAFF
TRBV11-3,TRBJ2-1,CASSFENEQFF
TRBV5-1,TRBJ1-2,CASSSRGQFNYGYTF
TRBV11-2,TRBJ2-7,CASSQGTSGLDEQYF
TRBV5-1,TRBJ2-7,CASSFRDRVTSEQYF
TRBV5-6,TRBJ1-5,CASSSQHTGGGQPQHF
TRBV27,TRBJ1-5,CASSRGYGQPQHF
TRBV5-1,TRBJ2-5,CASSTRTSGIETQYF
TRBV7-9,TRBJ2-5,CASSLAQGAQETQYF
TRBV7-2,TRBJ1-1,CASSSDRNTEAFF
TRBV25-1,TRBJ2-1,CASSDKVGGGVNEQFF
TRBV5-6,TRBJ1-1,CASSLGTGGRGTEAFF